This TCR beta chain is drawn from a study of blood T cell repertoires in COVID-19. Study details: In each case, the material was cDNA or gDNA derived from T cells, B-cell-depleted T cells, or PBMCs.

Germline values: CDR1 MGHDK, CDR2 SYGVNS. V gave up 6 bases and J gave up 2 bases, with 14 bases separating them. The length of the CDR3 is 14 residues. This clone was observed a single time. Participants, 18 to 89 years old, spanned under 30 US areas. Repertoires were generated with immunoSEQ multiplex PCR, while TCRdb's copy carries only in-frame clones and drops some. Seen here are roughly 200,000 clones, 75% to 90% observed once, and the top ten hold approximately 18%. V and J are TRBV25-1 and TRBJ2-7, with a tentative D call TRBD1 (6 bases). Sequenced input: PBMCs or T cells enriched from blood (not recorded which). The sequence came from a man in his forties who had recovered from COVID-19. The CDR3 bases are TGTGCCAGCAGGGAGACAGGCCAAACCTACGAGCAGTACTTC. Protein sequence: CASRETGQTYEQYF.